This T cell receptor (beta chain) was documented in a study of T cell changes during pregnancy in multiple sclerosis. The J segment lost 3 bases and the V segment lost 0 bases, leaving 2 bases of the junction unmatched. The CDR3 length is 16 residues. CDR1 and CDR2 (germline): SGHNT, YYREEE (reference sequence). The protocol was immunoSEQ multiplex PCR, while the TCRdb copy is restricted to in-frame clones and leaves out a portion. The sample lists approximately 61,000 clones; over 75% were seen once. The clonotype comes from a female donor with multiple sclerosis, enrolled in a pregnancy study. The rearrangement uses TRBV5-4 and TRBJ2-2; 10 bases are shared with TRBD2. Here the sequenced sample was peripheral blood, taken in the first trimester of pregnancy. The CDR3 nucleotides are TGTGCCAGCAGCTTGGGACTAGCGGGTGACACCGGGGAGCTGTTTTTT. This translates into CASSLGLAGDTGELFF.